Listed below are T cell receptor beta chains from one sample, sequenced in a study of regulatory T cells in long-lasting Graves disease. MiXCR, run by TCRdb on the multiplex PCR reads, gives a single entry per CDR3 protein. The data contain about 530,000 distinct CDR3 sequences, around 15% of them singletons. This sample was shared with a second study, whose subject was T cells in Graves' hyperthyroidism and ophthalmopathy.

Sequenced here: peripheral blood mononuclear cells (PBMCs), sampled at new diagnosis, from a patient treated with antithyroid drugs. The receptors derive from a middle-aged woman with Graves disease. Both conserved end residues are part of each CDR3. Fields, in order: D gene, clone size, V gene, CDR3 protein. D genes are given only for firm matches. Rows may omit the clone size; those that give it use once, few, many or a size class.

D gene: .
clone size: few
V gene: TRBV6-1
CDR3 protein: CAGRGDGNTEAFF

D gene: .
clone size: many
V gene: TRBV12-3/TRBV12-4
CDR3 protein: CASSSGRGANEQFF

D gene: .
clone size: many
V gene: TRBV2
CDR3 protein: CASTGGRQETQYF

D gene: .
clone size: few
V gene: TRBV30
CDR3 protein: CASRGHLNTEAFF

D gene: .
clone size: many
V gene: TRBV5-5
CDR3 protein: CASSVASGPYEQYF

D gene: .
clone size: many
V gene: TRBV6-2/TRBV6-3
CDR3 protein: CAAGGARETQYF

D gene: .
clone size: many
V gene: TRBV6-9
CDR3 protein: CASSYRLQETQYF

D gene: .
clone size: few
V gene: TRBV11-2
CDR3 protein: CASSLTLSYEQYF

D gene: TRBD1
clone size: few
V gene: TRBV12-3/TRBV12-4
CDR3 protein: CASTHGTVSNQPQHF

D gene: TRBD1
clone size: many
V gene: TRBV2
CDR3 protein: CASMMRQGAEAFF

D gene: .
clone size: many
V gene: TRBV12-5
CDR3 protein: CASGLVLSRPPGSPLHF

D gene: TRBD1
clone size: .
V gene: TRBV5-4
CDR3 protein: CASSSPTGTGNTEAFF

D gene: .
clone size: few
V gene: TRBV10-3
CDR3 protein: CAISDAGLGNQPQHF

D gene: TRBD1
clone size: many
V gene: TRBV29-1
CDR3 protein: CSVPRQGSNQPQHF

D gene: TRBD2
clone size: few
V gene: TRBV5-1
CDR3 protein: CASSSRTSGDNEQFF

D gene: TRBD1
clone size: few
V gene: TRBV2
CDR3 protein: CASNPDRATNEKLFF

D gene: .
clone size: few
V gene: TRBV29-1
CDR3 protein: CSVGPDYTQYF

D gene: .
clone size: .
V gene: TRBV29-1
CDR3 protein: CSVGGAEALF

D gene: .
clone size: .
V gene: TRBV20-1
CDR3 protein: CSANVIGSYEQYF

D gene: .
clone size: many
V gene: TRBV6-5
CDR3 protein: CASSYDGPDYGYTF

D gene: TRBD1
clone size: .
V gene: TRBV12-3/TRBV12-4
CDR3 protein: CASSFLQGRDQPQHF

D gene: .
clone size: few
V gene: TRBV7-3
CDR3 protein: CASSLEFLGSLGMNTEAFF

D gene: .
clone size: few
V gene: TRBV20-1
CDR3 protein: CSGSTDTQYF

D gene: .
clone size: many
V gene: TRBV18
CDR3 protein: CASSPRSTYGYTF

D gene: TRBD1
clone size: many
V gene: TRBV12-3/TRBV12-4
CDR3 protein: CASSPTGAQETQYF

D gene: .
clone size: few
V gene: TRBV18
CDR3 protein: CASSPLTGDANTGELFF

D gene: TRBD1
clone size: many
V gene: TRBV12-3/TRBV12-4
CDR3 protein: CASSLRTGTYEQYF

D gene: .
clone size: few
V gene: TRBV14
CDR3 protein: CASSQDRQGNEQYF

D gene: .
clone size: .
V gene: TRBV2
CDR3 protein: CASGAGTNQPQHF

D gene: .
clone size: .
V gene: TRBV20-1
CDR3 protein: CSAVNIRTGRDEQFF

D gene: .
clone size: many
V gene: TRBV2
CDR3 protein: CASSELGRDNEQYF

D gene: .
clone size: .
V gene: TRBV10-2
CDR3 protein: CASSVREDFYSNQPQHF

D gene: .
clone size: .
V gene: TRBV5-4
CDR3 protein: CASSLGGGAGSTDTQYF

D gene: .
clone size: .
V gene: TRBV4-1
CDR3 protein: CASSRGYSGVSDEKLFF

D gene: .
clone size: many
V gene: TRBV12-3/TRBV12-4
CDR3 protein: CASSLRRIDEAFF

D gene: .
clone size: many
V gene: TRBV11-2
CDR3 protein: CASSLDPPRGEQYF

D gene: .
clone size: .
V gene: TRBV4-1
CDR3 protein: CASSPTSAGSYEQYF

D gene: TRBD1
clone size: .
V gene: TRBV12-3/TRBV12-4
CDR3 protein: CASSKTGGSGELFF

D gene: .
clone size: few
V gene: TRBV18
CDR3 protein: CASSPGTDYKQYF

D gene: .
clone size: many
V gene: TRBV12-3/TRBV12-4
CDR3 protein: CASSYVERLTRGYTF

D gene: .
clone size: .
V gene: TRBV6-9
CDR3 protein: CASSYEGISGNTEAFF

D gene: .
clone size: .
V gene: TRBV12-5
CDR3 protein: CASGLTSGELFF

D gene: .
clone size: .
V gene: TRBV6-5
CDR3 protein: CASSYLSGQTTYEAFF

D gene: TRBD1
clone size: few
V gene: TRBV9
CDR3 protein: CASSGTGTAKETQYF

D gene: TRBD2
clone size: .
V gene: TRBV19
CDR3 protein: CASSMSAGDYNEQFF

D gene: .
clone size: many
V gene: TRBV9
CDR3 protein: CASSVSLGSETQYF

D gene: .
clone size: many
V gene: TRBV5-1
CDR3 protein: CASSSDTSNSPLHF

D gene: .
clone size: few
V gene: TRBV14
CDR3 protein: CASSQLDSTANTIYF

D gene: .
clone size: .
V gene: TRBV11-1
CDR3 protein: CASSSAPWPPIETQYF

D gene: TRBD1
clone size: many
V gene: TRBV28
CDR3 protein: CASSRTGTGVGREQYF

D gene: .
clone size: many
V gene: TRBV7-3
CDR3 protein: CASSFRGMEETQYF

D gene: TRBD1
clone size: many
V gene: TRBV7-9
CDR3 protein: CASSFPGGQGRLLSTNTEAFF

D gene: .
clone size: many
V gene: TRBV6-1
CDR3 protein: CATSHQGLNTEAFF

D gene: TRBD2
clone size: .
V gene: TRBV3-1
CDR3 protein: CASSRTHSVGGAGNEQFF

D gene: TRBD2
clone size: many
V gene: TRBV6-5
CDR3 protein: CASSYSAASGEQWEQFF

D gene: .
clone size: .
V gene: TRBV9
CDR3 protein: CASAGVQTNYGYTF

D gene: TRBD2
clone size: many
V gene: TRBV2
CDR3 protein: CASRGAGLGIETQYF

D gene: TRBD1
clone size: many
V gene: TRBV27
CDR3 protein: CASSSRTGKRWPQHF

D gene: .
clone size: few
V gene: TRBV12-3/TRBV12-4
CDR3 protein: CASSLLSGVTGELFF

D gene: TRBD2
clone size: many
V gene: TRBV10-1
CDR3 protein: CASSWTSGGDEQYF